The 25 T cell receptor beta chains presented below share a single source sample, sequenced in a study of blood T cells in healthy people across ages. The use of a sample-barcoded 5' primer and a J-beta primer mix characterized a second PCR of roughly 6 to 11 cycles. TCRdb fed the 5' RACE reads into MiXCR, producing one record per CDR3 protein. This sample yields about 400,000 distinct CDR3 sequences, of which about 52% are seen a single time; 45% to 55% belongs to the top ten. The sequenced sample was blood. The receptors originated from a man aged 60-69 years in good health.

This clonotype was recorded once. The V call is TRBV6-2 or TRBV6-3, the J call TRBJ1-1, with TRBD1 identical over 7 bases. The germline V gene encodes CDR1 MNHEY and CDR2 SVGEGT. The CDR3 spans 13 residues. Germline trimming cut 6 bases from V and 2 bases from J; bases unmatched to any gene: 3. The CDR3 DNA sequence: TGTGCCAGCAGGCGGGACAGTAACACTGAAGCTTTCTTT. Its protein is CASRRDSNTEAFF.

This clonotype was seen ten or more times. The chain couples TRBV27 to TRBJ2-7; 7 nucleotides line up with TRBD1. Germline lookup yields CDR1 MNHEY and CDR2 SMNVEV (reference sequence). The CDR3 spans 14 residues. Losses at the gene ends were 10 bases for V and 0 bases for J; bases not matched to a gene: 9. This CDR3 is CATAPGQSSYEQYF. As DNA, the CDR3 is TGTGCCACCGCCCCGGGACAGTCCTCCTACGAGCAGTACTTC.

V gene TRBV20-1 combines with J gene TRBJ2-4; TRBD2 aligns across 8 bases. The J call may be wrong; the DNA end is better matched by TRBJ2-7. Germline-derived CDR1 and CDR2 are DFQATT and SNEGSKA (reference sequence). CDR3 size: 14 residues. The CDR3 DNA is TGCAGTGCTAGAGCGACGGGAGGGCCCTACGAGCAGTACTTC. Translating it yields CSARATGGPYEQYF.

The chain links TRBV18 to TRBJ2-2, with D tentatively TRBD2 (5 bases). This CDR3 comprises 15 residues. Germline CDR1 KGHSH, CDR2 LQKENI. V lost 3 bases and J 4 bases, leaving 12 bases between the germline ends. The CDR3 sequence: CASSPAGRGTGELFF. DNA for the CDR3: TGTGCCAGCTCACCTGCCGGACGGGGCACCGGGGAGCTGTTTTTT.

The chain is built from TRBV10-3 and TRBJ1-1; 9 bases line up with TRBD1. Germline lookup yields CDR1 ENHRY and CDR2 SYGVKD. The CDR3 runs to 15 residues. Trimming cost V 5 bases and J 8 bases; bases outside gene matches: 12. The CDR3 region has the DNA TGTGCCATCAGTTACGTCCCGGGACAGGGATTCGAAGCTTTCTTT. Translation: CAISYVPGQGFEAFF.

Here the CDR3 DNA reads TGTGCCTGGAGTCGGGGCCAAGAGACCCAGTACTTC. Its translation: CAWSRGQETQYF. The rearrangement joins TRBV30 to TRBJ2-5, with D tentatively TRBD2 (5 bases). Trimming cost V 2 bases and J 1 base, with 5 bases left between them. The CDR3 loop spans 12 amino acids. CDR1 and CDR2 from the germline V gene are GTSNPN and SVGIG (reference sequence).

The CDR3 reads CSAGPSMNTEAFF. In DNA form, the CDR3 reads TGCAGTGCTGGGCCATCGATGAACACTGAAGCTTTCTTT. The V call is TRBV20-1, the J call TRBJ1-1; the D is unclear. V shed 5 bases and J shed 0 bases, with 10 bases lying between them. Per the germline V gene, CDR1 is DFQATT and CDR2 is SNEGSKA (reference sequence). The CDR3 covers 13 residues.

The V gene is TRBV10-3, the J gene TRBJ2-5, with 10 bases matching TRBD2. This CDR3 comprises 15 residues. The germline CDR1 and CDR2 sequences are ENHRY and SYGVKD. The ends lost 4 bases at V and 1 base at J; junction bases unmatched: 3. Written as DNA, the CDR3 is TGTGCCATCAGTGCTACTAGCGGGGCCCAAGAGACCCAGTACTTC. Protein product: CAISATSGAQETQYF.

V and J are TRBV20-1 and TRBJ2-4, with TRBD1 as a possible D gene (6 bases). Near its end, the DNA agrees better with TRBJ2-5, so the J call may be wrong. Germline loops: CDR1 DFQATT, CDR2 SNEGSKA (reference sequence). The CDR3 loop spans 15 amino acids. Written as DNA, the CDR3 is TGCAGTGCTAGAGCACCCCAGGGGACGGTCGGGACCCAGTACTTC. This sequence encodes CSARAPQGTVGTQYF.

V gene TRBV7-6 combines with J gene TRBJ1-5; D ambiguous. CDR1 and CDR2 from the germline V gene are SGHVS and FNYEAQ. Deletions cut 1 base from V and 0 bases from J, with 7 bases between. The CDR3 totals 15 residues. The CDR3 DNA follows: TGTGCCAGCAGCTTAGGGGCAACTAGCAATCAGCCCCAGCATTTT. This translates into CASSLGATSNQPQHF. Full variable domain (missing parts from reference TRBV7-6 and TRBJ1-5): GAGVSQSPRYKVTKRGQDVALRCDPISGHVSLYWYRQALGQGPEFLTYFNYEAQQDKSGLPNDRFSAERPEGSISTLTIQRTEQRDSAMYRCASSLGATSNQPQHFGDGTRLSIL.

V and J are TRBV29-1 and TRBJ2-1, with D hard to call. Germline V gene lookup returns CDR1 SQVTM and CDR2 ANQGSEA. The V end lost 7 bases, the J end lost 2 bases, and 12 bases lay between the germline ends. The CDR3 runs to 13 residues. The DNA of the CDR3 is TGCAGCGCCCCTCGGGTTGCCTACAATGAGCAGTTCTTC. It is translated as CSAPRVAYNEQFF.

The CDR3 sequence: CLLASTDTQYF. The CDR3 coding sequence is TGCTTACTAGCTTCGACAGATACGCAGTATTTT. The V gene is TRBV20-1, the J gene TRBJ2-3, with D perhaps matching TRBD2 (6 bases). The CDR3 extends over 11 amino acids. The germline gives CDR1 DFQATT, CDR2 SNEGSKA (reference sequence).

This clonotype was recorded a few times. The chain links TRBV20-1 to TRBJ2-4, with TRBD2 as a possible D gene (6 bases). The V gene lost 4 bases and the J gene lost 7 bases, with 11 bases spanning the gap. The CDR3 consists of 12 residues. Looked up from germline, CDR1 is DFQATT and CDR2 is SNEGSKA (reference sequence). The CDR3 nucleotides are TGCAGTGCTAAGGAGGGCGGGAACATTCAGTACTTC. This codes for CSAKEGGNIQYF.

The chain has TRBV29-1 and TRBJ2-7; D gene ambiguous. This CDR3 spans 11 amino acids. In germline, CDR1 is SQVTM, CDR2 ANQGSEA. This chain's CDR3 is CSGMGWNEQYF. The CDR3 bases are TGCAGTGGGATGGGCTGGAACGAGCAGTACTTC.

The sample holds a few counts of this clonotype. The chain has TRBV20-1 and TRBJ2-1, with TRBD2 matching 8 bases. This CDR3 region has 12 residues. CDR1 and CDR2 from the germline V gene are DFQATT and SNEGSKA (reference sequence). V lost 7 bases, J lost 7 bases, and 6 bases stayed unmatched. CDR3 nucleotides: TGCAGTGGGGGGGTAGCGGGGAATGAGCAGTTCTTC. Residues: CSGGVAGNEQFF.

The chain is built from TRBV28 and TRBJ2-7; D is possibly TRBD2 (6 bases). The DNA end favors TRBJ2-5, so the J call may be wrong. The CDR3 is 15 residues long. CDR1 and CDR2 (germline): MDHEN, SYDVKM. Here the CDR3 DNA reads TGTGCCAGCAGTGATCCGGGACGGGGGTCAGAGACCCAGTACTTC. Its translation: CASSDPGRGSETQYF.

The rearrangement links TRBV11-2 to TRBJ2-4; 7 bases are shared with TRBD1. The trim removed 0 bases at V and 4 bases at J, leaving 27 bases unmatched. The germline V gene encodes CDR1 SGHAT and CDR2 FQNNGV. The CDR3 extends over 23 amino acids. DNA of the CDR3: TGTGCCAGCAGCTTAGATCACGCTCCTGACAGGGTTTGGCGGGCCGGGGAGAAAAACATTCAGTACTTC. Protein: CASSLDHAPDRVWRAGEKNIQYF.

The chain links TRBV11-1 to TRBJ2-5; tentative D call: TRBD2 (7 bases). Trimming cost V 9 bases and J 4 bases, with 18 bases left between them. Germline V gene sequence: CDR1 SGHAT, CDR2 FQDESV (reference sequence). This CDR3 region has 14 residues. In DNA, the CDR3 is TGTGCCAGTAGCCTCGGGGGGCTGTTAGAGACCCAGTACTTC. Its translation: CASSLGGLLETQYF.

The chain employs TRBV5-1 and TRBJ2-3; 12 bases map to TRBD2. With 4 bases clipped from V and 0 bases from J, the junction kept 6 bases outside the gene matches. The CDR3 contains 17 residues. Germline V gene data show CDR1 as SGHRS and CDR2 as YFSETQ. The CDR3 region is CASSILTSGGSTDTQYF. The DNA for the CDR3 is TGCGCCAGCAGCATATTGACTAGCGGGGGAAGCACAGATACGCAGTATTTT.

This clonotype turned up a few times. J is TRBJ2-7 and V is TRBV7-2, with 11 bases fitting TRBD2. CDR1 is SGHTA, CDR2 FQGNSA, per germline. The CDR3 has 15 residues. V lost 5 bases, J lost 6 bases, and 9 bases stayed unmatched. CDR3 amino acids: CASSTLSSGGAEQYF. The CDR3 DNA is TGTGCCAGCAGCACCCTTAGTAGCGGGGGGGCCGAGCAGTACTTC.

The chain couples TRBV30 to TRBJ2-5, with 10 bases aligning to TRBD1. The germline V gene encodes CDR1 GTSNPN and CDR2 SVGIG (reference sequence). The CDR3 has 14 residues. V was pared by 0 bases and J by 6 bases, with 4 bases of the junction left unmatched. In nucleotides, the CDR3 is TGTGCCTGGAGTGTGACAGGGGGCTCGAAGACCCAGTACTTC. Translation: CAWSVTGGSKTQYF.

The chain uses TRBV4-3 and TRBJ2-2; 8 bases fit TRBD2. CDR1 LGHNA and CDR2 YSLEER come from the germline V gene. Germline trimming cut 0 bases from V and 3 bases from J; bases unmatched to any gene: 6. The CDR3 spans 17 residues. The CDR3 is CASSQEPPAGDTGELFF. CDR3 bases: TGCGCCAGCAGCCAAGAACCCCCAGCGGGAGACACCGGGGAGCTGTTTTTT.

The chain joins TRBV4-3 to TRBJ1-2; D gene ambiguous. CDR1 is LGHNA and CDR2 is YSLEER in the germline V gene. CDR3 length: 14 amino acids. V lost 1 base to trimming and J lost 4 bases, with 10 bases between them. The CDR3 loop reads CASSQARAVYGYTF. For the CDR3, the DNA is TGCGCCAGCAGCCAAGCTAGGGCAGTCTATGGCTACACCTTC.

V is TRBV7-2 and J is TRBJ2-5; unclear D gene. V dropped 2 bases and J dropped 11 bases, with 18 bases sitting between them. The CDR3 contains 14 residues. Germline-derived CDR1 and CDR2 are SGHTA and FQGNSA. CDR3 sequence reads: CASSLIRDPNEQYF. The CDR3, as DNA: TGTGCCAGCAGCTTAATACGTGATCCCAATGAGCAGTACTTC.

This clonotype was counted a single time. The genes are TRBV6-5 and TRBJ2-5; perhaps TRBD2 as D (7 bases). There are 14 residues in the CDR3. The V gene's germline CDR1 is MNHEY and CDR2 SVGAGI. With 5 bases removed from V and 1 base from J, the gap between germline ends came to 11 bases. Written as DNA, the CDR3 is TGTGCCAGCAGTGGGAGGGACATCCAAGAGACCCAGTACTTC. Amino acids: CASSGRDIQETQYF.